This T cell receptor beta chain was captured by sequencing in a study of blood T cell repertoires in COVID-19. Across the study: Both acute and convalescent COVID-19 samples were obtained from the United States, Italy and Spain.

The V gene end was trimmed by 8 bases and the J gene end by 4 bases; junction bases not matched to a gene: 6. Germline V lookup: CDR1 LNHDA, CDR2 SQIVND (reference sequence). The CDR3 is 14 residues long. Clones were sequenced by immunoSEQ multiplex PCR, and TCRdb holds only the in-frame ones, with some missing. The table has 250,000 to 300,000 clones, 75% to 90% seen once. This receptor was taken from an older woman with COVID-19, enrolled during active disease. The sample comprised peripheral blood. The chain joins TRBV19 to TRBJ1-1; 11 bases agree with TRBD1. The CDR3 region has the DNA TGTGCCAGTGGGGGGACAGGGGGTATCACTGAAGCTTTCTTT. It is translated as CASGGTGGITEAFF. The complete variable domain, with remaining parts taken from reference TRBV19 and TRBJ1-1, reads DGGITQSPKYLFRKEGQNVTLSCEQNLNHDAMYWYRQDPGQGLRLIYYSQIVNDFQKGDIAEGYSVSREKKESFPLTVTSAQKNPTAFYLCASGGTGGITEAFFGQGTRLTVV.